One and the same sample provided the 29 T cell receptor beta chains below, sequenced in a study of blood T cell repertoires in COVID-19. The table came from immunoSEQ multiplex PCR; TCRdb's copy has only in-frame clones and leaves some out. The repertoire holds just over 350,000 clones, with around nine tenths as singletons. The sample consisted of peripheral blood. The receptor set was obtained from a woman in her sixties or seventies with COVID-19, enrolled during active disease.

V gene TRBV25-1 combines with J gene TRBJ1-1, with TRBD1 as a possible D gene (6 bases). CDR1 and CDR2 (germline): MGHDK, SYGVNS. The length of the CDR3 is 11 residues. V was pared by 7 bases and J by 7 bases, with 10 bases between. The CDR3 DNA is TGTGCCAGCAACAGGGCCGGTGAAGCTTTCTTT. Translated, it gives CASNRAGEAFF.

CDR3 protein: CASSFGLAGGRTGELFF. The CDR3, as DNA: TGTGCCAGCAGCTTCGGACTAGCGGGGGGGCGGACCGGGGAGCTGTTTTTT. This chain links TRBV7-2 with TRBJ2-2; TRBD2 matches at 15 bases. The CDR3 loop spans 17 amino acids. Trimming at V came to 3 bases and at J to 5 bases, leaving 4 bases not matched to a gene. Germline lookup yields CDR1 SGHTA and CDR2 FQGNSA.

To note about this clone: Other DNA sequences of this sample code for an identical CDR3. J is TRBJ2-1 and V is TRBV9, with TRBD1 matching over 10 bases. This CDR3 contains 15 residues. Germline loops: CDR1 SGDLS, CDR2 YYNGEE. J was trimmed by 4 bases and V by 0 bases; bases with no gene match: 1. The CDR3 bases are TGTGCCAGCAGCGTAGGGACAGGGGGATACAATGAGCAGTTCTTC. It specifies CASSVGTGGYNEQFF.

J is TRBJ2-5 and V is TRBV5-4, with 9 bases identical to TRBD2. CDR3 length equals 14 residues. Germline V gene sequence: CDR1 SGHNT, CDR2 YYREEE (reference sequence). V shed 5 bases, J shed 1 base, and the junction held 3 bases outside the gene matches. Here the CDR3 DNA reads TGTGCCAGCAGAAGCGGGGGGCTCCAAGAGACCCAGTACTTC. Translation: CASRSGGLQETQYF.

The V call is TRBV7-9, the J call TRBJ1-4; no clear D gene. Trimming left V 4 bases short and J 0 bases short, with 15 bases between. Germline V gives CDR1 SEHNR, CDR2 FQNEAQ (reference sequence). CDR3 size: 17 residues. The CDR3: CASSSTPAGATNEKLFF. The CDR3 region has the DNA TGTGCCAGCAGCTCTACACCGGCGGGTGCAACTAATGAAAAACTGTTTTTT.

J is TRBJ2-2 and V is TRBV10-1; TRBD2 matches 12 bases. Germline V CDR1 and CDR2: WNHNN, SYGVQD (reference sequence). The trim removed 4 bases at V and 5 bases at J, leaving 2 bases unmatched. This CDR3 comprises 15 residues. The CDR3 reads CASSGTSGGTGELFF. The CDR3 region has the DNA TGCGCCAGCAGTGGAACTAGCGGGGGGACCGGGGAGCTGTTTTTT.

This chain connects TRBV5-5 to TRBJ2-7; possibly TRBD2 for D (6 bases). Germline values: CDR1 SGHKS, CDR2 YYEKEE (reference sequence). The CDR3 length is 15 residues. Trimming removed 2 bases at V and 0 bases at J, with 12 bases between. CDR3: CASSLLWGDSYEQYF. For the CDR3, the DNA is TGTGCCAGCAGCTTACTTTGGGGGGACTCCTACGAGCAGTACTTC.

V gene TRBV6-4 combines with J gene TRBJ2-3, with 9 nucleotides matching TRBD1. The CDR3 totals 15 residues. Germline V CDR1 and CDR2: MRHNA, SNTAGT. Germline trimming cut 6 bases from V and 1 base from J; bases unmatched to any gene: 5. CDR3 sequence reads: CASRDRGQGTDTQYF. The CDR3 coding sequence is TGTGCCAGCAGGGACAGGGGTCAGGGCACAGATACGCAGTATTTT.

This chain links TRBV6-4 with TRBJ2-3, with 8 bases that match TRBD2. CDR1 and CDR2 from the germline V gene are MRHNA and SNTAGT. CDR3 length: 16 residues. The junction had 12 bases not matched to a gene; V was cut back by 7 bases and J by 3 bases. The chain's CDR3 is CASTQSGGSATDTQYF. The CDR3 coding sequence is TGTGCCAGCACCCAATCGGGGGGGTCCGCGACAGATACGCAGTATTTT.

This chain links TRBV4-2 with TRBJ2-1, with D unresolved. Trimming stripped 3 bases from V and 10 bases from J, with 13 bases between. The germline V gene encodes CDR1 LGHNA and CDR2 YNFKEQ. The CDR3 totals 13 residues. This chain's CDR3 is CASSQLLLLEQFF. In DNA, the CDR3 is TGTGCCAGCAGCCAGTTACTCCTCCTCGAGCAGTTCTTC.

V is TRBV10-2 and J is TRBJ1-2; the D is unclear. The CDR3 runs to 15 residues. The V end was cut by 2 bases, the J end by 1 base, with 11 bases between. CDR1 is WSHSY and CDR2 is SAAADI in the germline V gene. CDR3 sequence: CASSEIEELNYGYTF. The CDR3, as DNA: TGCGCCAGCAGTGAGATCGAGGAGCTTAACTATGGCTACACCTTC.

The chain carries TRBV15 and TRBJ1-1; TRBD1 matches 9 bases. Germline trimming cut 3 bases from V and 3 bases from J; bases unmatched to any gene: 8. The V gene's germline CDR1 is LNHNV and CDR2 YYDKDF (reference sequence). This CDR3 is built from 16 residues. CDR3 sequence: CATSRGGTGLYTEAFF. As DNA, the CDR3 is TGTGCCACCAGCAGGGGAGGGACAGGGTTATACACTGAAGCTTTCTTT. The full variable domain, with the rest looked up from reference TRBV15 and TRBJ1-1, is DAMVIQNPRYQVTQFGKPVTLSCSQTLNHNVMYWYQQKSSQAPKLLFHYYDKDFNNEADTPDNFQSRRPNTSFCFLDIRSPGLGDTAMYLCATSRGGTGLYTEAFFGQGTRLTVV.

This sequence joins TRBV21-1 and TRBJ2-3; the D call in the table, TRBD1, was not verified against the DNA. TRBV21-1 is termed a pseudogene. The CDR3 extends over 16 amino acids. The CDR3 nucleotides are TGTGCCAGCAGCAAATCGGGACAGGGGGCGGGAGATACGCAGTATTTT. It specifies CASSKSGQGAGDTQYF.

The chain combines TRBV7-2 with TRBJ1-1; a possible D gene is TRBD1 (5 bases). Germline loops: CDR1 SGHTA, CDR2 FQGNSA. This CDR3 region has 15 residues. Trimming removed 1 base from V and 3 bases from J, with 12 bases in between. The CDR3 nucleotides are TGTGCCAGCAGCTTAGTGGGTACAGGATACACTGAAGCTTTCTTT. Its protein product is CASSLVGTGYTEAFF.

The V gene is TRBV5-1, the J gene TRBJ2-2; 7 bases map to TRBD1. The CDR3 contains 14 residues. The J segment lost 8 bases and the V segment lost 4 bases, leaving 8 bases of the junction unmatched. Germline values: CDR1 SGHRS, CDR2 YFSETQ. The CDR3 DNA reads TGCGCCAGCAGCACAACACAGGGGCAAGGGGAGCTGTTTTTT. Its translation is CASSTTQGQGELFF.

This chain joins TRBV9 and TRBJ2-5; tentative D call: TRBD1 (6 bases). The germline V gene has CDR1 SGDLS and CDR2 YYNGEE. Trimming took 3 bases from V and 5 from J, leaving 14 bases between them. There are 14 residues in the CDR3. The CDR3 is CASSDGTRAETQYF. The CDR3 DNA is TGTGCCAGCAGCGACGGGACACGGGCGGAGACCCAGTACTTC.

This sequence joins TRBV7-9 and TRBJ2-1; 7 bases line up with TRBD2. CDR1 and CDR2 from the germline V gene are SEHNR and FQNEAQ (reference sequence). The J segment lost 10 bases and the V segment lost 5 bases, leaving 17 bases of the junction unmatched. This CDR3 region has 16 residues. CDR3 sequence reads: CASSPVIETSLPEQFF. DNA of the CDR3: TGTGCCAGCAGCCCGGTTATAGAGACTAGCCTCCCGGAGCAGTTCTTC.

The V gene is TRBV9, the J gene TRBJ2-3; 8 bases match TRBD2. The CDR3 extends over 16 amino acids. J lost 4 bases, V lost 4 bases, and 11 bases had no gene match. Germline V CDR1 and CDR2: SGDLS, YYNGEE. CDR3 loop: CASSTQVGGVADTQYF. Here the CDR3 DNA reads TGTGCCAGCAGCACCCAGGTCGGGGGGGTCGCAGATACGCAGTATTTT.

The gene calls are TRBV5-1 and TRBJ1-6, with 8 nucleotides matching TRBD1. CDR1 and CDR2 (germline): SGHRS, YFSETQ. The CDR3 is 15 residues long. V gave up 0 bases and J gave up 11 bases; unmatched junction bases: 7. CDR3 loop: CASSLGQGISAPLHF. Written as DNA, the CDR3 is TGCGCCAGCAGCTTGGGACAGGGGATTAGTGCACCCCTCCACTTT.

The CDR3 DNA reads as TGTGCCAGCAGCCCGAGCGTGGAGATGACCCAGTACTTC. Translating gives CASSPSVEMTQYF. The V gene is TRBV7-9, the J gene TRBJ2-5, with unresolved D. Germline CDR1 SEHNR, CDR2 FQNEAQ (reference sequence). V dropped 5 bases and J dropped 7 bases, with 14 bases sitting between them. There are 13 residues in the CDR3.

J is TRBJ2-1 and V is TRBV19; 7 positions agree with TRBD2. J lost 4 bases, V lost 0 bases, and 9 bases had no gene match. Germline V gene sequence: CDR1 LNHDA, CDR2 SQIVND (reference sequence). This CDR3 contains 17 residues. In DNA, the CDR3 is TGTGCCAGTAGTATAGAGCACGGGGGGAGGGGATACAATGAGCAGTTCTTC. Its protein product is CASSIEHGGRGYNEQFF. Full variable domain (outside the CDR3, taken from reference TRBV19 and TRBJ2-1): DGGITQSPKYLFRKEGQNVTLSCEQNLNHDAMYWYRQDPGQGLRLIYYSQIVNDFQKGDIAEGYSVSREKKESFPLTVTSAQKNPTAFYLCASSIEHGGRGYNEQFFGPGTRLTVL.

The gene calls are TRBV30 and TRBJ1-6; D unresolved. The CDR3 contains 13 residues. Trimming cost V 1 base and J 10 bases, with 11 bases left between them. Germline values: CDR1 GTSNPN, CDR2 SVGIG (reference sequence). The CDR3: CAWSGSRKSPLHF. The CDR3 nucleotides read TGTGCCTGGAGTGGGTCTAGAAAGTCACCCCTCCACTTT.

The V and J genes are TRBV11-1 and TRBJ2-5; 13 nucleotides agree with TRBD2. Germline lookup yields CDR1 SGHAT and CDR2 FQDESV (reference sequence). The CDR3 is 16 residues long. Losses at the gene ends were 2 bases for V and 4 bases for J; bases not matched to a gene: 4. In DNA, the CDR3 is TGTGCCAGCAGCTTAACTAGCGGGGGGGCCGGAGAGACCCAGTACTTC. Translated: CASSLTSGGAGETQYF.

The rearrangement uses TRBV23-1 and TRBJ1-6, with 7 bases that match TRBD1. TRBV23-1 is labeled an ORF, and its function is uncertain. The V and J ends lost 1 base and 8 bases, in that order; junction bases with no gene match: 17. The CDR3 loop spans 19 amino acids. DNA of the CDR3: TGCGCCAGCAGTCAATTGTTGGTGGGACAGACTGGGTACGATTCACCCCTCCACTTT. Residues: CASSQLLVGQTGYDSPLHF.

The chain joins TRBV5-8 to TRBJ1-4; D unclear. The CDR3 consists of 13 residues. The germline V and J ends were trimmed by 1 base and 5 bases, with 6 bases remaining between them. Germline CDR1 is SGHTS and CDR2 is YDEGEE. The CDR3, as DNA: TGTGCCAGCAGCTTGCGGGAGAATGAAAAACTGTTTTTT. This translates into CASSLRENEKLFF. Supplemented by reference TRBV5-8 and TRBJ1-4, the full variable domain reads EAGVTQSPTHLIKTRGQQATLRCSPISGHTSVYWYQQALGLGLQFLLWYDEGEERNRGNFPPRFSGRQFPNYSSELNVNALELEDSALYLCASSLRENEKLFFGSGTQLSVL.

The chain links TRBV7-2 to TRBJ1-3; no firm D call. CDR3 length: 16 amino acids. Germline CDR1 SGHTA, CDR2 FQGNSA. V dropped 0 bases and J dropped 4 bases, with 13 bases sitting between them. The CDR3 DNA follows: TGTGCCAGCAGCTTAGCAGCGATAGGTTCCGGAAACACCATATATTTT. This translates into CASSLAAIGSGNTIYF.

V gene TRBV5-1 combines with J gene TRBJ2-1; 10 bases are a match to TRBD2. The V and J ends lost 3 bases and 5 bases, in that order; junction bases with no gene match: 5. CDR1 is SGHRS and CDR2 is YFSETQ in the germline V gene. The CDR3 covers 15 residues. The CDR3 sequence is CASSSSGGAHNEQFF. As DNA, the CDR3 is TGCGCCAGCAGCTCGAGCGGGGGGGCCCACAATGAGCAGTTCTTC.

V gene TRBV10-1 combines with J gene TRBJ1-1; tentatively, D is TRBD1 (5 bases). V dropped 2 bases and J dropped 6 bases, with 7 bases sitting between them. CDR1 is WNHNN and CDR2 is SYGVQD in the germline V gene (reference sequence). The CDR3 has 12 amino acids. CDR3 residues: CASSEGGAEAFF. Written as DNA, the CDR3 is TGCGCCAGCAGTGAGGGGGGGGCTGAAGCTTTCTTT.

The chain couples TRBV6-2 or TRBV6-3 to TRBJ2-7; D is unclear. The CDR3 contains 14 residues. Germline CDR1 and CDR2: MNHEY and SVGEGT. V was clipped by 0 bases and J by 0 bases, with 6 bases between them. CDR3 nucleotide sequence: TGTGCCAGCAGTTACTCGCCCTACTCCTACGAGCAGTACTTC. This sequence encodes CASSYSPYSYEQYF.